The 8 T cell receptor beta chains below were found in one sample sequenced in a study of blood T cell repertoires in COVID-19. Generated by immunoSEQ multiplex PCR, the TCRdb table keeps only in-frame clones and is missing some. The table lists about 170,000 clones, around 80% of them singletons, with under 20% in the top ten. The sequencing input was PBMCs or T cells enriched from blood (not recorded which). These TCRs come from a woman in her seventies in a cohort exposed to, infected with or recovered from COVID-19 (not recorded which).

This clone was detected a few times. The V gene is TRBV7-6, the J gene TRBJ2-5; D is undetermined. V lost 1 base and J 4 bases, leaving 10 bases between the germline ends. The CDR3 runs 14 residues. Germline CDR1 SGHVS, CDR2 FNYEAQ. CDR3 region: CASSLGSGLETQYF. In nucleotides, the CDR3 is TGTGCCAGCAGCTTAGGGTCGGGTTTAGAGACCCAGTACTTC.

This clone was recorded only once. V and J are TRBV7-6 and TRBJ2-1; D possibly corresponds to TRBD2 (6 bases). Looked up from germline, CDR1 is SGHVS and CDR2 is FNYEAQ. The CDR3 is 15 amino acids. Trimming cost V 1 base and J 2 bases, with 9 bases left between them. DNA for the CDR3: TGTGCCAGCAGCTTAGTAGCGGTTACCTACAATGAGCAGTTCTTC. Amino acid sequence: CASSLVAVTYNEQFF.

The rearrangement joins TRBV7-2 to TRBJ2-7; tentative D call: TRBD1 (6 bases). Trimming left V 3 bases short and J 2 bases short, with 11 bases between. CDR1 is SGHTA, CDR2 FQGNSA, per germline. The CDR3 consists of 14 residues. The CDR3 DNA sequence: TGTGCCAGCAGCTTCCAGGGGCTCCCCTACGAGCAGTACTTC. Translated, it gives CASSFQGLPYEQYF. The variable domain in full, completed from reference TRBV7-2 and TRBJ2-7, reads GAGVSQSPSNKVTEKGKDVELRCDPISGHTALYWYRQSLGQGLEFLIYFQGNSAPDKSGLPSDRFSAERTGGSVSTLTIQRTQQEDSAVYLCASSFQGLPYEQYFGPGTRLTVT.

V gene TRBV11-3 combines with J gene TRBJ2-3; TRBD2 matches 9 bases. The CDR3 has 16 residues. Germline trimming cut 4 bases from V and 6 bases from J; bases unmatched to any gene: 11. The germline CDR1 and CDR2 sequences are SGHNT and YENEEA. The DNA of the CDR3 is TGTGCCAGCAGCTCTAGACTAGCGGAGACAGGTGATACGCAGTATTTT. Translated, it gives CASSSRLAETGDTQYF.

The chain uses TRBV11-2 and TRBJ2-7; TRBD2 agrees at 8 bases. Germline V CDR1 and CDR2: SGHAT, FQNNGV. Trimming took 5 bases from V and 0 from J; bases not matched to a gene: 12. The CDR3 consists of 17 residues. CDR3 bases: TGTGCCAGCAGCCCCGGGGCTAGCGGGCCTCTCTCCTACGAGCAGTACTTC. Translation gives CASSPGASGPLSYEQYF.

On this clone itself: At one end, the junction sequence differs from germline, possibly due to a read error. V is TRBV18 and J is TRBJ2-1; D unresolved. This CDR3 region has 11 residues. CDR1 and CDR2 from the germline V gene are KGHSH and LQKENI. The CDR3: CASSPYNEQFF. The CDR3 DNA reads TGTGCCAGCTCACCCTATAATGAGCAGTTCTTC.

The rearrangement links TRBV7-8 to TRBJ2-5; no clear D gene. CDR1 and CDR2 (germline): SGHVS, FQNEAQ. V lost 5 bases to trimming and J lost 9 bases, with 13 bases between them. This CDR3 comprises 12 residues. Here the CDR3 reads CASSLRKESQYF. Written as DNA, the CDR3 is TGTGCCAGCAGCCTCCGGAAGGAGTCCCAGTACTTC.

The table lists this clone with a few counts. This chain uses TRBV27 with TRBJ2-1, with D possibly TRBD1 on 5 matching bases. Looked up from germline, CDR1 is MNHEY and CDR2 is SMNVEV (reference sequence). The CDR3 covers 15 residues. Trimming shortened V by 8 bases and J by 0 bases, and 14 bases separated the two germline ends. CDR3 nucleotide sequence: TGTGCCAGCGGGTTAAGGGGAACCTCCTACAATGAGCAGTTCTTC. Translated: CASGLRGTSYNEQFF.